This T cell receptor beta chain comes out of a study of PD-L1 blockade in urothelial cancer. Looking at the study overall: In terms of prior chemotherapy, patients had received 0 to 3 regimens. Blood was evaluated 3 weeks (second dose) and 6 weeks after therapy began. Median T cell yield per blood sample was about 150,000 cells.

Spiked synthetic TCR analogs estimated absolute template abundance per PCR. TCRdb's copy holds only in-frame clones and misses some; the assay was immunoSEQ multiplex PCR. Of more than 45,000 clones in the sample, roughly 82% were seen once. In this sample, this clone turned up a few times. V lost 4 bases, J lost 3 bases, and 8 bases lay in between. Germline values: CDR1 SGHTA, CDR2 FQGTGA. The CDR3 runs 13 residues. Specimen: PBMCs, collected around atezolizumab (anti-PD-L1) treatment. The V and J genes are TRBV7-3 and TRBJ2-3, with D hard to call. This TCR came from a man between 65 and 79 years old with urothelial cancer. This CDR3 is CASSSTPTDTQYF. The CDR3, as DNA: TGTGCCAGCAGCTCCACTCCGACAGATACGCAGTATTTT.